The rows below give T cell receptor beta chains drawn from one sample of a study of read filtering for tumor transcriptome and immune sequencing. TCRdb ran MiXCR on the reads and lists one entry per CDR3 protein. The repertoire includes around 140,000 distinct CDR3 sequences, around 14% of them detected once, and 6.5% to 9% sits in the top ten. Sequencing input: a population of CD138-negative cells sorted from bone marrow. These receptors all come from a donor aged 40 or over with multiple myeloma. CDR3s include the opening cysteine and the closing phenylalanine or tryptophan.

V gene | CDR3 protein
TRBV27 | CASQQRGQTQEAQYF
TRBV7-2 | CASSLQAGTQETQYF
TRBV24-1 | CATNSGTESQETQYF
TRBV11-2 | CASSHATGEQYF
TRBV24-1 | CATRGLGQGASEAFF
TRBV4-2 | CASSQGVVTGGEETQYF
TRBV5-1 | CASSFRAETYEQYF
TRBV30 | CAWSAGTGKVEAFF
TRBV29-1 | CSVETGIENTEAFF
TRBV29-1 | CSVLPGNTEAFF
TRBV7-9 | CASSRGTVNTEAFF
TRBV11-2 | CASSLVPAGNTIYF
TRBV5-1 | CASSLAVPAGGSSYNEQFF
TRBV29-1 | CSVEGGGDDSYEQYF
TRBV5-5 | CASNPRGTGNTGELFF
TRBV6-5 | CASSYKWDVNTEAFF
TRBV6-2/TRBV6-3 | CASSNSGTLNTEAFF
TRBV19 | CASSIVAGDNEQFF
TRBV20-1 | CSARLDPTDTQYF
TRBV7-9 | CASSPSMGDKAFF
TRBV12-5 | CASGFQGLGTGELFF
TRBV21-1 | CASSRDNEQYF